This T cell receptor (beta chain) comes out of a study of blood T cells in healthy people across ages. The authors ran a second PCR of about 7 to 12 cycles using a sample-barcoded 5' primer and a J-beta primer mix. Each CDR3 protein is one row after TCRdb ran MiXCR on the 5' RACE reads. The top ten hold about 30% of the sample, which has 720,000 or so distinct CDR3 sequences, around 41% seen once. The CDR3 totals 19 residues. The J segment lost 0 bases and the V segment lost 3 bases, leaving 10 bases of the junction unmatched. From germline, CDR1 is KGHDR and CDR2 SFDVKD. V and J are TRBV24-1 and TRBJ2-1, with 10 bases identical to TRBD1. This receptor was obtained from a man older than 75 in good health. The source material was blood. This CDR3 is CATSDDRGPYRSSYNEQFF. CDR3 coding DNA: TGTGCCACCAGTGATGACAGGGGGCCTTACCGGAGCTCCTACAATGAGCAGTTCTTC.